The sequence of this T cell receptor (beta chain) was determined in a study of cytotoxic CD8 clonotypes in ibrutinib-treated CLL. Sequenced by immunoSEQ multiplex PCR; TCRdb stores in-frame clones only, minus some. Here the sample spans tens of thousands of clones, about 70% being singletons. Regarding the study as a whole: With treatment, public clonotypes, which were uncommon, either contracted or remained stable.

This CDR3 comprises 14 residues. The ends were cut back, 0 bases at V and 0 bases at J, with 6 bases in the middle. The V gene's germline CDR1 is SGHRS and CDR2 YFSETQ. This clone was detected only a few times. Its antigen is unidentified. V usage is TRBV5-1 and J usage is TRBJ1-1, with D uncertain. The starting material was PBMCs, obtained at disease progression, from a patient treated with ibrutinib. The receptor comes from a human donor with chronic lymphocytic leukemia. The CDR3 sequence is CASSLASMNTEAFF. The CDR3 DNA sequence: TGCGCCAGCAGCTTGGCCAGTATGAACACTGAAGCTTTCTTT.